These 4 T cell receptor beta chains were sequenced from one sample in a study of blood T cell repertoires in COVID-19. Generated by immunoSEQ multiplex PCR, the TCRdb table keeps only in-frame clones and is missing some. The sample has some 80,000 clones, almost 85% seen once. The sample taken for sequencing was peripheral blood. The origin of the receptors is a man older than 75 with acute or convalescent COVID-19.

The CDR3, as DNA: TGTGCCAGCAGCTTAGACCGGCAGGGGTCGCTCCACTTT. Translating it yields CASSLDRQGSLHF. The chain combines TRBV11-2 with TRBJ1-6, with a weak D call TRBD1 (6 bases). The CDR3 totals 13 residues. Germline assignment: CDR1 SGHAT and CDR2 FQNNGV. Trimming removed 0 bases from V and 16 bases from J, with 13 bases in between.

This clone was seen only a few times. This chain connects TRBV9 to TRBJ2-1, with TRBD2 matching over 7 bases. This CDR3 spans 16 amino acids. The germline V gene encodes CDR1 SGDLS and CDR2 YYNGEE. J gave up 9 bases and V 0 bases, and 12 bases lay outside the gene matches. The DNA for the CDR3 is TGTGCCAGCAGCGTAGGCCCCAGCGGGGTAAGTGGTGAGCAGTTCTTC. Translation: CASSVGPSGVSGEQFF.

The chain has TRBV4-1 and TRBJ1-1; 7 bases match TRBD1. The germline CDR1 and CDR2 sequences are MGHRA and YSYEKL. This CDR3 comprises 14 residues. Germline trimming cut 4 bases from V and 0 bases from J; bases unmatched to any gene: 2. The CDR3 region has the DNA TGCGCCAGCAGCCCGGGACAGCTGAACACTGAAGCTTTCTTT. Its protein is CASSPGQLNTEAFF.

This clone was observed a few times. This chain connects TRBV18 to TRBJ1-2; 8 bases are shared with TRBD1. The CDR3 loop spans 18 amino acids. J gave up 4 bases and V 3 bases, and 16 bases lay outside the gene matches. Germline loops: CDR1 KGHSH, CDR2 LQKENI. CDR3 bases: TGTGCCAGCTCACCCTCCTTTGGACAGGGATCAACCACCTATGGCTACACCTTC. It is translated as CASSPSFGQGSTTYGYTF.